By share, the clone carrying this T cell receptor beta chain ranks as medium-sized (0.01 to 0.1%). Its specificity is unknown. The sample is drawn from a study of T cell repertoires in aging, cancer and after chemotherapy. Across the whole study: The full dataset contained 9.1 million or so TCR reads.

A mixed TRB-A/B primer pool amplified rearranged TRB by multiplex touch-down PCR. TCRdb passed the multiplex PCR reads through MiXCR, listing each CDR3 protein once. The table records thousands of distinct CDR3 sequences, approximately 27% of them present only once. Points from the study as a whole: In cancer patients, declining TCR diversity with age involved lost richness and lost evenness. Median generation probability rose over the chemotherapy interval in each cancer cohort, suggesting rebound thymic output.

V lost 5 bases, J lost 6 bases, and 5 bases stayed unmatched. This CDR3 spans 15 amino acids. Germline V gene data show CDR1 as KGHSH and CDR2 as LQKENI. Amplification of TCR beta used genomic DNA extracted from peripheral blood. This chain connects TRBV18 to TRBJ2-1; 12 bases are a match to TRBD2. Sequences were obtained from blood. The clonotype originates from a human donor in good health. The CDR3 loop is CASSGPGLAGNEQFF. In DNA form, the CDR3 reads TGTGCCAGCTCAGGACCGGGACTAGCGGGCAATGAGCAGTTCTTC.